The sequence of this TCR beta chain was determined in a study of T-cell reconstitution after alpha-beta-depleted transplantation in children. The germline V and J ends were trimmed by 3 bases and 7 bases, with 19 bases remaining between them. The CDR3 consists of 15 residues. Many counts were recorded for this clonotype. The TCRbeta library incorporated unique molecular identifiers. TCRdb reanalysed the PCR reads using MiXCR and keeps one entry per CDR3 protein. The sample comprises about half a million distinct CDR3 sequences, under 15% of which are singletons, and about 5.6% rests with the top ten.

The chain carries TRBV12-3 or TRBV12-4 and TRBJ2-7; TRBD1 might be the D (6 bases). This TCR derives from a human donor who donated a stem cell graft to a child with combined immunodeficiency. The sample here was PBMCs from the stem cell graft donor, taken from the stem cell graft. The CDR3 DNA is TGTGCCAGCAGTTTCACCGGGACAAAGTTGGGTGAGCAGTACTTC. This sequence encodes CASSFTGTKLGEQYF.